This T cell receptor beta chain was sequenced in a study of shared clonotypes between healthy human individuals. The wider study: Serving as donors were a couple of women and a few men, whose ages spanned 18 to 49. Study conclusions and caveats: Only blood samples were collected, and tissue repertoires likely differ.

A note on this clone: What it recognizes is unknown.

CDR1 is MDHEN and CDR2 is SYDVKM in the germline V gene. This CDR3 is 16 amino acids long. The V and J ends lost 5 bases and 4 bases, in that order; junction bases with no gene match: 9. Sequencing was at deep level. Some clones are missing from TCRdb's copy, which holds only in-frame ones; the method was immunoSEQ multiplex PCR. The sample gives 800,000 to 1,200,000 clones, about 84% of which show up once; approximately 0.5% is in the top ten. The donor population consisted of healthy HIV-negative adults with no recent acute infections or vaccinations. Sample: memory CD4+ T cells from PBMCs. Subset indicated: CD45RA-negative fraction. The rearrangement links TRBV28 to TRBJ1-2; 11 bases align to TRBD1. The source is a man aged 18 to 29 in good health. Some clones in this sample may be carry-over from other donors' samples. The CDR3 nucleotides are TGTGCCAGCAGTCTCTCAGCAGGGACAGGGGGCTATGGCTACACCTTC. The encoded protein is CASSLSAGTGGYGYTF.